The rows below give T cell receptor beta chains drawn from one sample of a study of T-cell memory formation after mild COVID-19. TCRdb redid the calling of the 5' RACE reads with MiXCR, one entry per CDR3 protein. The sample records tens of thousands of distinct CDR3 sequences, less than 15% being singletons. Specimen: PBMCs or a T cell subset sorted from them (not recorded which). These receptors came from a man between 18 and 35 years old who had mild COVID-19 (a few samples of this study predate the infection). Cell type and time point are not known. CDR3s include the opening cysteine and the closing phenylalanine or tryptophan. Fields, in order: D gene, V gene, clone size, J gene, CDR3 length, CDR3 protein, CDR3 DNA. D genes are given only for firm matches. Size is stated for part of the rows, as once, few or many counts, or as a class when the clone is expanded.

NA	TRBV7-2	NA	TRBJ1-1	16	CASSLVRRGLATEAFF	TGTGCCAGCAGCTTAGTTCGTCGGGGGTTGGCCACTGAAGCTTTCTTT
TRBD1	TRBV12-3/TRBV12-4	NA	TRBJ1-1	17	CASRTRGTGAANTEAFF	TGTGCCAGCAGAACCCGAGGGACAGGTGCGGCGAACACTGAAGCTTTCTTT
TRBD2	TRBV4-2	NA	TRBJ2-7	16	CASSQDETSGGVEQYF	TGTGCCAGCAGCCAAGATGAGACTAGCGGGGGAGTAGAGCAGTACTTC
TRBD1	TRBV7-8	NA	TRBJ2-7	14	CASSLGTGGNEQYF	TGTGCCAGCAGCTTAGGTACAGGGGGGAACGAGCAGTACTTC
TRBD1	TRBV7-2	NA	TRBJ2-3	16	CASSSDDRGYGDTQYF	TGTGCCAGCAGTTCAGACGACAGGGGGTATGGAGATACGCAGTATTTT
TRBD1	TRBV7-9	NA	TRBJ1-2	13	CASSARDREGYTF	TGTGCCAGCAGCGCCCGGGACAGGGAGGGCTACACCTTC
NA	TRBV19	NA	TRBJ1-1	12	CASSMWNTEAFF	TGTGCCAGTAGTATGTGGAACACTGAAGCTTTCTTT
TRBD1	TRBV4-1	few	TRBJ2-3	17	CASSHLLEGARTDTQYF	TGCGCCAGCAGCCACCTCCTCGAGGGGGCCCGCACAGATACGCAGTATTTT
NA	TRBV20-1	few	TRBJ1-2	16	CSAKSYDRVGRGGYTF	TGCAGTGCTAAGTCCTACGACAGAGTGGGCCGCGGTGGCTACACCTTC
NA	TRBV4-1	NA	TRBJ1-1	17	CASSPRGTLANWTEAFF	TGCGCCAGCAGCCCGAGAGGGACGCTCGCTAATTGGACTGAAGCTTTCTTT
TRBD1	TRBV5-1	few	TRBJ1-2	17	CASSSRSNRGLVDGYTF	TGCGCCAGCAGCTCGAGGAGCAACAGGGGGCTTGTAGATGGCTACACCTTC
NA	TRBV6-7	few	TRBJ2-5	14	CASSYSGLKDRSNF	TGTGCCAGCAGTTACTCGGGGCTCAAGGACCGTTCGAACTTC
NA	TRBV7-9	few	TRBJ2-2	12	CATPRGAGELFF	TGTGCCACTCCGAGGGGGGCCGGGGAGCTGTTTTTT
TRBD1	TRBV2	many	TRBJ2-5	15	CASRTGTGGVETQYF	TGTGCCAGCAGAACCGGGACAGGGGGCGTGGAGACCCAGTACTTC
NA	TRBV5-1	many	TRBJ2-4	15	CASSPTPDPVDIQYF	TGCGCCAGCAGCCCGACCCCTGACCCCGTCGACATTCAGTACTTC
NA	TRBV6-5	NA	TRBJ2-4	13	CASSPGAKNIQYF	TGTGCCAGCAGTCCGGGAGCCAAAAACATTCAGTACTTC
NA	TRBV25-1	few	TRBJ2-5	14	CASSAGTHRETQYF	TGTGCCAGCAGCGCCGGGACTCATCGGGAGACCCAGTACTTC
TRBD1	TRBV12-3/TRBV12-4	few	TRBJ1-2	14	CASVTGGGYYGYTF	TGTGCCAGCGTTACAGGGGGAGGCTACTATGGCTACACCTTC
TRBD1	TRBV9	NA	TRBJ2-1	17	CASSVDRGPRAYNEQFF	TGTGCCAGCAGCGTAGACAGGGGGCCGAGGGCCTACAATGAGCAGTTCTTC
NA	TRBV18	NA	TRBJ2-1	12	CASSPRDNEQFF	TGTGCCAGCTCACCAAGGGACAATGAGCAGTTCTTC
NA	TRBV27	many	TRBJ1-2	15	CASSLTVLANYGYTF	TGTGCCAGCAGTTTGACCGTCCTAGCTAACTATGGCTACACCTTC
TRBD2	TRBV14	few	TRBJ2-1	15	CASSQVLAGGNEQFF	TGTGCCAGCAGCCAAGTTCTAGCGGGGGGCAATGAGCAGTTCTTC
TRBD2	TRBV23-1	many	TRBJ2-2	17	CASRATSGVSSTGELFF	TGCGCCAGCAGGGCGACTAGCGGGGTCTCTTCCACCGGGGAGCTGTTTTTT
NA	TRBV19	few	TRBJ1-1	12	CASGYGATEAFF	TGTGCCAGTGGGTATGGGGCCACTGAAGCTTTCTTT
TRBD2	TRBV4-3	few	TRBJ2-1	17	CASSQEAGGGPDGEQFF	TGCGCCAGCAGCCAAGAGGCGGGCGGGGGGCCTGACGGTGAGCAGTTCTTC
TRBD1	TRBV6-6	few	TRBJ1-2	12	CAGQGADYGYTF	TGTGCCGGACAGGGGGCCGACTATGGCTACACCTTC
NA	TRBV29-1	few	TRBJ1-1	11	CSAGLGTEAFF	TGCAGCGCTGGGCTCGGCACTGAAGCTTTCTTT
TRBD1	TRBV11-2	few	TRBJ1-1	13	CASSLQGGTEAFF	TGTGCCAGCAGCTTACAGGGGGGGACTGAAGCTTTCTTT
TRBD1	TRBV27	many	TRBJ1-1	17	CASRALYRGRGNTEAFF	TGTGCCAGCAGGGCACTATACAGGGGGAGGGGGAACACTGAAGCTTTCTTT